This T cell receptor beta chain stems from a study of blood T cell repertoires in COVID-19. The wider study: Some COVID-19 samples were acute and others convalescent; all came from the United States, Italy and Spain.

Data came from immunoSEQ multiplex PCR; TCRdb stores just in-frame clones and leaves some out. The data hold approximately 300,000 clones, with roughly 85% observed a single time. The CDR3 totals 12 residues. Germline lookup yields CDR1 KGHSH and CDR2 LQKENI. Trimming shortened V by 6 bases and J by 8 bases, and 13 bases separated the two germline ends. The source of this sequence is a woman in her twenties or thirties who had been exposed to COVID-19. Sequenced material: PBMCs or T cells enriched from blood (not recorded which). The chain combines TRBV18 with TRBJ1-1; tentatively, D is TRBD1 (6 bases). CDR3 in amino acids: CASSRTELEAFF. The DNA for the CDR3 is TGTGCCAGCTCGCGGACAGAATTGGAAGCTTTCTTT.